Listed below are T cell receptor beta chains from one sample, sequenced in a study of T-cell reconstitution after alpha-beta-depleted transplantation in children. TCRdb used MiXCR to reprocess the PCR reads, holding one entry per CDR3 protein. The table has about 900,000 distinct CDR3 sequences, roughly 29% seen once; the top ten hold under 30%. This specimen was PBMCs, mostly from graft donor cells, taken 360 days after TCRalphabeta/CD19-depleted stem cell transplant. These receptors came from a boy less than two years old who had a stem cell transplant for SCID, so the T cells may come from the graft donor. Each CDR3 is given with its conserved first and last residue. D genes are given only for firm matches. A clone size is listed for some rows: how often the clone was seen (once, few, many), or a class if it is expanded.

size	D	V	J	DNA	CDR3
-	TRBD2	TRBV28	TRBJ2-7	TGTGCCAGCAGTTTTCCTCAGGGTGTGGAGCGGGGGGGCCCGTTGGCCTACGAGCAGTACTTC	CASSFPQGVERGGPLAYEQYF
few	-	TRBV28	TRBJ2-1	TGTGCCGGAGCCGAGAGCCCCAATGAGCAGTTCTTC	CAGAESPNEQFF
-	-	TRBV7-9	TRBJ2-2	TGTGCCAGCAGCGAGACAGCGAACACCGGGGAGCTGTTTTTT	CASSETANTGELFF
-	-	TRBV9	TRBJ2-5	TGTGCCAGCAGCGTAGGTGGAGTCTATGGTGAGACCCAGTACTTC	CASSVGGVYGETQYF
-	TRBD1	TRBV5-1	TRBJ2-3	TGCGCCAGCAGCCCACAGGGGTTGAACACAGATACGCAGTATTTT	CASSPQGLNTDTQYF
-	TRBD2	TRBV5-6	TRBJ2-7	TGTGCCAGCAGCCACGGGGGGATCCACGAGCAGTACTTC	CASSHGGIHEQYF
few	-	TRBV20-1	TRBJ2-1	TGCAGTGCCTGGGGGAGTACCTACAATGAGCAGTTCTTC	CSAWGSTYNEQFF
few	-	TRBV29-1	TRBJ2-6	TGCAGCGTCACTAGCTCTGGGGCCAACGTCCTGACTTTC	CSVTSSGANVLTF
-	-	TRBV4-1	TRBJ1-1	TGCGCCAGCAGCCAATACAGCCCGAACACTGAAGCTTTCTTT	CASSQYSPNTEAFF
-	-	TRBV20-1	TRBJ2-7	TGCAGTGCTAGCAAGAACTACGAGCAGTACTTC	CSASKNYEQYF
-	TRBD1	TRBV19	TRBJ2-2	TGTGCCAGTAGTCACCCCGCGGACAGGGTCACCGGGGAGCTGTTTTTT	CASSHPADRVTGELFF
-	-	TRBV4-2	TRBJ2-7	TGTGCCAGCAGCCAAGAGGCTCCTGCCTACGAGCAGTACTTC	CASSQEAPAYEQYF
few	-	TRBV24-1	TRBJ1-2	TGTGCCACCAGTGATCCTGACAGAAACTATGGCTACACCTTC	CATSDPDRNYGYTF
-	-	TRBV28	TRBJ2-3	TGTGCCAGCAGCTCGCTATCGAAGGTGGGCGCAGATACGCAGTATTTT	CASSSLSKVGADTQYF
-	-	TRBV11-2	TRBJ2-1	TGTGCCAGCAGCTTAGGGGGCCCCGGGACCAGCGGAGCCTACAATGAGCAGTTCTTC	CASSLGGPGTSGAYNEQFF
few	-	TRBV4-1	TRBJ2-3	TGCGCCAGCAGCCAAACCCTAGTTTTAACAGATACGCAGTATTTT	CASSQTLVLTDTQYF
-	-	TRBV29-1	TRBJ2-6	TGCAGCGCCGTGGAGGGTGTATGGGCTGGGGCCAACGTCCTGACTTTC	CSAVEGVWAGANVLTF
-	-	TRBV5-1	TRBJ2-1	TGCGCCAGCAGCTTGTACGTCGATCGCAATGAGCAGTTCTTC	CASSLYVDRNEQFF
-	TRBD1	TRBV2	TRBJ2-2	TGTGCCAGCAGCCGTAGCGGGACAGGGGCCGGGGAGCTGTTTTTT	CASSRSGTGAGELFF
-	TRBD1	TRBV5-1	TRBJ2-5	TGCGCCAGCAGCTTGGGCATGGGACAGTTCCAAGAGACCCAGTACTTC	CASSLGMGQFQETQYF